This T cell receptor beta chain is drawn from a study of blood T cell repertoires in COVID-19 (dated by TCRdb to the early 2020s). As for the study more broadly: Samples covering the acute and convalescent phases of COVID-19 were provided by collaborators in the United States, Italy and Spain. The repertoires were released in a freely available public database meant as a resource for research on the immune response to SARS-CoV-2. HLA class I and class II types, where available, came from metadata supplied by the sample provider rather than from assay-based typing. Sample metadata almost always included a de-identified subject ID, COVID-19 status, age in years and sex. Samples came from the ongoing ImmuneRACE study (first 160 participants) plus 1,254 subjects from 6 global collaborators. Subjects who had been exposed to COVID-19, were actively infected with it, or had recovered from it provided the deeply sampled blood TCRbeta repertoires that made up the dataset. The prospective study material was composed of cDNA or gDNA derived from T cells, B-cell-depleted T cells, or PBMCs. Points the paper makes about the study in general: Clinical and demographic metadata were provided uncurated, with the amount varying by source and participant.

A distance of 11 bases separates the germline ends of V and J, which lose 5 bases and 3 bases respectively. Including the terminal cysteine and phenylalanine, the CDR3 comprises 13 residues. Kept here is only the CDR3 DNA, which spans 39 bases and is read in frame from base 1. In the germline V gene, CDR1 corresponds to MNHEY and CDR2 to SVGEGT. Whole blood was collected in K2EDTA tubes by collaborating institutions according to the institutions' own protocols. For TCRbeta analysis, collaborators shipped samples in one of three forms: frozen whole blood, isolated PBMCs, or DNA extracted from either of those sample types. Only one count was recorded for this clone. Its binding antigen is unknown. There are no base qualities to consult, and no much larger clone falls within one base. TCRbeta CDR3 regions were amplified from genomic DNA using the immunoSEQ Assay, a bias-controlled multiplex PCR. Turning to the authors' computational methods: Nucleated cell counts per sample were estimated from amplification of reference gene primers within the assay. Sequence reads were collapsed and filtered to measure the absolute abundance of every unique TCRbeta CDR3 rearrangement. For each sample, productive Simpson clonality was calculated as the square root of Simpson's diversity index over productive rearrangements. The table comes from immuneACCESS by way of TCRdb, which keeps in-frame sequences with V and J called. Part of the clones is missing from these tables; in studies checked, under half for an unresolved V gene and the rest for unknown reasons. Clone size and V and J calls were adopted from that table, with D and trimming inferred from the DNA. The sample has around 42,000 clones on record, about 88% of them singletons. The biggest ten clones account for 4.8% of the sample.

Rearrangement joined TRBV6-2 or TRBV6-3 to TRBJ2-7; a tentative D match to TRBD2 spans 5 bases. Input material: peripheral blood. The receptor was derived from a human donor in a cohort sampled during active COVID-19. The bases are TGTGCCAGCAGTATTCTCCGGGACTACGAGCAGTACTTC. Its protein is CASSILRDYEQYF.